What follows are 32 T cell receptor beta chains derived from one specimen sequenced in a study of a mutant IDH1 vaccine in newly diagnosed glioma. The time point was: week 47, end of study. A 20-mer mutant IDH1 peptide at 300 ug was injected subcutaneously with topical imiquimod. Profiling relied on immunoSEQ multiplex PCR, and the TCRdb table lists in-frame clones only, not all of them. Of roughly 50,000 clones in the sample, 76% were seen once. Antigen specificity for these receptors is unknown. Sequencing was performed on PBMCs, taken from a glioma patient whose treatment included an IDH1 peptide vaccine. The receptors were gathered from a woman aged 40 to 50 with glioma. Some clones in this sample may be carry-over from other donors' samples.

For this clone: At one end, the junction sequence differs from germline, possibly due to a read error. CDR3 residues: CASGRDSKMEF. As DNA, the CDR3 is TGTGCTAGTGGACGGGACAGCAAGATGGAATTT. This sequence joins TRBV12-5 and TRBJ1-6, with TRBD1 matching 7 bases. The CDR3 is made up of 11 amino acids. Germline V lookup: CDR1 LGHNT, CDR2 FRNRAP.

This chain joins TRBV19 and TRBJ2-2, with TRBD1 matching 7 bases. Germline V gene lookup returns CDR1 LNHDA and CDR2 SQIVND (reference sequence). Germline trimming cut 3 bases from V and 4 bases from J; bases unmatched to any gene: 5. The CDR3 is made up of 15 amino acids. CDR3 protein: CASSIASGGTGELFF. The CDR3 DNA reads as TGTGCCAGTAGTATCGCGTCAGGGGGCACCGGGGAGCTGTTTTTT.

V gene TRBV7-2 combines with J gene TRBJ2-3; D may be TRBD1 or TRBD2 (5 bases each). CDR3 size: 15 residues. V dropped 1 base and J dropped 4 bases, with 12 bases sitting between them. Germline CDR1 is SGHTA and CDR2 is FQGNSA. The CDR3: CASSLGDGLADTQYF. CDR3 nucleotides: TGTGCCAGCAGCTTAGGGGACGGTTTGGCAGATACGCAGTATTTT.

The chain joins TRBV2 to TRBJ2-6; possibly TRBD1 for D (5 bases). Trimming removed 10 bases from V and 0 bases from J, with 19 bases in between. CDR3 length: 17 residues. The germline CDR1 and CDR2 sequences are SNHLY and FYNNEI. The CDR3 DNA sequence: TGTGCCACTTCTAAGAGACAGATCGACTCTGGGGCCAACGTCCTGACTTTC. Amino acid sequence: CATSKRQIDSGANVLTF. Variable domain in full (rest from reference TRBV2 and TRBJ2-6): EPEVTQTPSHQVTQMGQEVILRCVPISNHLYFYWYRQILGQKVEFLVSFYNNEISEKSEIFDDQFSVERPDGSNFTLKIRSTKLEDSAMYFCATSKRQIDSGANVLTFGAGSRLTVL.

V is TRBV6-6 and J is TRBJ1-2; D possibly corresponds to TRBD1 (6 bases). Germline values: CDR1 MNHNY, CDR2 SVGAGI (reference sequence). This CDR3 comprises 14 residues. The germline V and J ends were trimmed by 5 bases and 5 bases, with 15 bases remaining between them. CDR3 amino acids: CASSPAGATYGYTF. CDR3 in DNA: TGTGCCAGCAGTCCTGCAGGGGCGACTTATGGCTACACCTTC.

This clone was recorded a few times. The chain combines TRBV5-4 with TRBJ1-1; D uncertain. The V end lost 0 bases, the J end lost 6 bases, and 12 bases lay between the germline ends. Germline CDR1 reads SGHNT; CDR2 reads YYREEE (reference sequence). The CDR3 length is 14 residues. CDR3 residues: CASSLGISSSEAFF. Here the CDR3 DNA reads TGTGCCAGCAGCTTGGGGATTTCTTCCTCTGAAGCTTTCTTT.

V and J are TRBV5-6 and TRBJ1-1; D unclear. The CDR3 sequence is 14 residues long. Germline loops: CDR1 SGHDT, CDR2 YYEEEE. Trimming stripped 0 bases from V and 1 base from J, with 7 bases between. CDR3 coding DNA: TGTGCCAGCAGCTTGGAGTTCGAGAACACTGAAGCTTTCTTT. This translates into CASSLEFENTEAFF.

The chain is built from TRBV5-8 and TRBJ1-1, with 7 bases lining up with TRBD1. The CDR3 sequence is 12 residues long. Germline CDR1 is SGHTS and CDR2 is YDEGEE. V lost 5 bases, J lost 11 bases, and 9 bases stayed unmatched. CDR3 nucleotide sequence: TGTGCCAGCAGACCAGGGGGGCCCCTGGCTTTCTTT. Protein sequence: CASRPGGPLAFF.

This clone has a handful of counts. This chain uses TRBV7-9 with TRBJ2-2; D not certain. CDR1 and CDR2 (germline): SEHNR, FQNEAQ (reference sequence). Between the trimmed V and J ends, which lost 6 bases and 7 bases, there was a span of 12 bases. The CDR3 contains 13 residues. The CDR3 loop is CASSWLLSGELFF. In nucleotides, the CDR3 is TGTGCCAGCAGTTGGTTATTAAGCGGGGAGCTGTTTTTT.

The chain links TRBV5-5 to TRBJ1-1, with unresolved D. Germline CDR1 reads SGHKS; CDR2 reads YYEKEE (reference sequence). This CDR3 has 14 amino acids. V lost 0 bases to trimming and J lost 7 bases, with 13 bases between them. The CDR3 sequence is CASSLGRLEGEAFF. The CDR3 DNA is TGTGCCAGCAGCTTGGGAAGGCTAGAGGGTGAAGCTTTCTTT.

This clone showed up just once. The chain recombines TRBV6-6 with TRBJ1-5; weak D call: TRBD1 (5 bases). CDR1 and CDR2 from the germline V gene are MNHNY and SVGAGI (reference sequence). This CDR3 comprises 12 residues. The V and J ends lost 8 bases and 7 bases respectively, with 12 bases between them. This CDR3 reads CASVRGDQPQHF. CDR3 nucleotide sequence: TGTGCCAGCGTTCGGGGGGACCAGCCCCAGCATTTT.

This chain connects TRBV7-9 to TRBJ2-7; D possibly corresponds to TRBD1 (6 bases). This CDR3 is 13 amino acids long. Trimming left V 5 bases short and J 3 bases short, with 11 bases between. Germline CDR1 and CDR2: SEHNR and FQNEAQ (reference sequence). The CDR3 region is CASSRDTIYEQYF. CDR3 nucleotide sequence: TGTGCCAGCAGCCGGGACACCATCTACGAGCAGTACTTC.

The chain has TRBV2 and TRBJ1-2; unclear D gene. This CDR3 has 12 amino acids. Germline CDR1 SNHLY, CDR2 FYNNEI. V was shortened by 4 bases and J by 2 bases, with 5 bases between the two germline ends. DNA for the CDR3: TGTGCCAGCAGTGTACAGAACTATGGCTACACCTTC. Its translation is CASSVQNYGYTF. The whole variable domain, filled in from reference TRBV2 and TRBJ1-2, reads EPEVTQTPSHQVTQMGQEVILRCVPISNHLYFYWYRQILGQKVEFLVSFYNNEISEKSEIFDDQFSVERPDGSNFTLKIRSTKLEDSAMYFCASSVQNYGYTFGSGTRLTVV.

This chain uses TRBV18 with TRBJ1-1; D ambiguous. The ends were cut back, 4 bases at V and 4 bases at J, with 13 bases in the middle. The CDR3 totals 14 residues. CDR1 and CDR2 (germline): KGHSH, LQKENI. CDR3: CASSQETLGTEAFF. CDR3 DNA sequence: TGTGCCAGCTCACAGGAGACGTTGGGCACTGAAGCTTTCTTT. Combining the CDR3 with reference TRBV18 and TRBJ1-1 gives the whole variable domain NAGVMQNPRHLVRRRGQEARLRCSPMKGHSHVYWYRQLPEEGLKFMVYLQKENIIDESGMPKERFSAEFPKEGPSILRIQQVVRGDSAAYFCASSQETLGTEAFFGQGTRLTVV.

The chain couples TRBV30 to TRBJ2-2; D gene uncertain. The V end was cut by 0 bases, the J end by 2 bases, with 10 bases between. CDR1 GTSNPN and CDR2 SVGIG come from the germline V gene (reference sequence). The CDR3 is made up of 15 amino acids. The chain's CDR3 is CAWSVNLANTGELFF. CDR3 bases: TGTGCCTGGAGTGTGAATCTCGCAAACACCGGGGAGCTGTTTTTT. Full variable domain (missing parts from reference TRBV30 and TRBJ2-2): SQTIHQWPATLVQPVGSPLSLECTVEGTSNPNLYWYRQAAGRGLQLLFYSVGIGQISSEVPQNLSASRPQDRQFILSSKKLLLSDSGFYLCAWSVNLANTGELFFGEGSRLTVL.

V and J are TRBV2 and TRBJ2-6; D is ambiguous. Germline CDR1 and CDR2: SNHLY and FYNNEI. The germline V and J ends were trimmed by 7 bases and 0 bases, with 10 bases remaining between them. The CDR3 contains 15 residues. The DNA of the CDR3 is TGTGCCAGCACCCAAACCGCCTCTGGGGCCAACGTCCTGACTTTC. Translated: CASTQTASGANVLTF.

The chain uses TRBV7-6 and TRBJ1-5, with 7 bases matching TRBD1. Germline values: CDR1 SGHVS, CDR2 FNYEAQ. The junction had 6 bases not matched to a gene; V was cut back by 4 bases and J by 0 bases. The CDR3 totals 16 residues. CDR3 region: CASSSTGLGSNQPQHF. CDR3 DNA sequence: TGTGCCAGCAGCTCGACAGGGCTAGGTAGCAATCAGCCCCAGCATTTT. Supplemented by reference TRBV7-6 and TRBJ1-5, the full variable domain reads GAGVSQSPRYKVTKRGQDVALRCDPISGHVSLYWYRQALGQGPEFLTYFNYEAQQDKSGLPNDRFSAERPEGSISTLTIQRTEQRDSAMYRCASSSTGLGSNQPQHFGDGTRLSIL.

The chain employs TRBV6-5 and TRBJ2-2, with a tentative D call TRBD1 (7 bases). The CDR3 spans 14 residues. Between the trimmed V and J ends, which lost 6 bases and 7 bases, there was a span of 15 bases. Germline CDR1 MNHEY, CDR2 SVGAGI. CDR3 in DNA: TGTGCCAGCAGGGAAGGAGGGGGCGGCGGGGAGCTGTTTTTT. This translates into CASREGGGGGELFF.

This chain uses TRBV20-1 with TRBJ1-2; unclear D gene. CDR1 DFQATT and CDR2 SNEGSKA come from the germline V gene (reference sequence). The CDR3 covers 10 residues. The ends were cut back, 3 bases at V and 9 bases at J, with 8 bases in the middle. CDR3 sequence reads: CSASKGSYTF. In nucleotides, the CDR3 is TGCAGTGCTAGTAAAGGAAGCTACACCTTC.

V gene TRBV7-9 combines with J gene TRBJ1-2; a possible D gene is TRBD1 (6 bases). V lost 1 base, J lost 2 bases, and 14 bases lay in between. Germline V lookup: CDR1 SEHNR, CDR2 FQNEAQ (reference sequence). The CDR3 consists of 16 residues. CDR3 DNA sequence: TGTGCCAGCAGCTTAGGAGGCAGTGGGGGCAACTATGGCTACACCTTC. Translating gives CASSLGGSGGNYGYTF. Drawing the rest from reference TRBV7-9 and TRBJ1-2, the complete variable domain is DTGVSQNPRHKITKRGQNVTFRCDPISEHNRLYWYRQTLGQGPEFLTYFQNEAQLEKSRLLSDRFSAERPKGSFSTLEIQRTEQGDSAMYLCASSLGGSGGNYGYTFGSGTRLTVV.

The genes are TRBV6-5 and TRBJ2-7, with D perhaps matching TRBD2 (5 bases). The V gene lost 2 bases and the J gene lost 2 bases, with 7 bases spanning the gap. The CDR3 is 13 amino acids. From germline, CDR1 is MNHEY and CDR2 SVGAGI. The chain's CDR3 is CASSYDGTYEQYF. The CDR3 DNA is TGTGCCAGCAGTTACGACGGGACCTACGAGCAGTACTTC.

This rearrangement joins TRBV25-1 to TRBJ1-5; D not certain. In germline, CDR1 is MGHDK, CDR2 SYGVNS. Between the trimmed V and J ends, which lost 3 bases and 7 bases, there was a span of 7 bases. The CDR3 contains 12 residues. This chain's CDR3 is CASSDIDQPQHF. In nucleotides, the CDR3 is TGTGCCAGCAGTGATATAGACCAGCCCCAGCATTTT.

This clone was observed a handful of times. This chain links TRBV6-5 with TRBJ1-1; no reliable D call. Trimming left V 7 bases short and J 1 base short, with 13 bases between. The CDR3 sequence is 14 residues long. The germline V gene encodes CDR1 MNHEY and CDR2 SVGAGI. CDR3 nucleotide sequence: TGTGCCAGCACTAAGGACCGCGAGAACACTGAAGCTTTCTTT. It codes for CASTKDRENTEAFF.

Here the CDR3 DNA reads TGTGCCAGCAGTTTATTTGGGGTTGCTAATGAAAAACTGTTTTTT. It yields the protein CASSLFGVANEKLFF. J is TRBJ1-4 and V is TRBV27; unclear D gene. The CDR3 consists of 15 residues. Germline CDR1 is MNHEY and CDR2 is SMNVEV (reference sequence). V shed 1 base and J shed 3 bases, with 9 bases lying between them. The full variable domain, rest sourced from reference TRBV27 and TRBJ1-4, is EAQVTQNPRYLITVTGKKLTVTCSQNMNHEYMSWYRQDPGLGLRQIYYSMNVEVTDKGDVPEGYKVSRKEKRNFPLILESPSPNQTSLYFCASSLFGVANEKLFFGSGTQLSVL.

The chain recombines TRBV4-3 with TRBJ1-6; the D is unclear. CDR1 and CDR2 (germline): LGHNA, YSLEER. V was pared by 2 bases and J by 9 bases, with 14 bases between. CDR3 length: 15 amino acids. CDR3 bases: TGCGCCAGCAGCCAACGATTGCAGGTCTCTTCACCCCTCCACTTT. Translating gives CASSQRLQVSSPLHF.

The chain has TRBV27 and TRBJ1-2, with D possibly TRBD1 on 6 matching bases. This CDR3 has 13 amino acids. Germline V CDR1 and CDR2: MNHEY, SMNVEV (reference sequence). Trimming took off 10 bases at V and 4 bases at J, with 16 bases between the two ends. The DNA for the CDR3 is TGTGCCACCTCCAAGGGAGGGGGCTATGGCTACACCTTC. Translated: CATSKGGGYGYTF.

This chain joins TRBV10-3 and TRBJ1-3; 8 bases are a match to TRBD1. This CDR3 comprises 14 residues. Looked up from germline, CDR1 is ENHRY and CDR2 is SYGVKD. Germline trimming cut 5 bases from V and 0 bases from J; bases unmatched to any gene: 0. The DNA for the CDR3 is TGTGCCATCAGTACAGGGGGCTCTGGAAACACCATATATTTT. Its protein is CAISTGGSGNTIYF.

This chain uses TRBV9 with TRBJ1-2, with D maybe TRBD1 (5 bases). This CDR3 comprises 11 residues. V lost 3 bases and J lost 8, with 8 bases in between. Per germline, CDR1 SGDLS and CDR2 YYNGEE. CDR3 in amino acids: CASSGGRGYTF. CDR3 sequence (DNA): TGTGCCAGCAGCGGGGGGAGAGGCTACACCTTC.

The rearrangement joins TRBV19 to TRBJ2-4; tentatively, D is TRBD1 or TRBD2 (6 bases each). The CDR3 is made up of 15 amino acids. Germline CDR1 reads LNHDA; CDR2 reads SQIVND (reference sequence). V gave up 2 bases and J gave up 13 bases, with 21 bases separating them. The CDR3 protein is CASSILGGSHRRQYF. DNA for the CDR3: TGTGCCAGTAGTATACTGGGGGGCTCCCATCGGAGGCAGTACTTC.

J is TRBJ1-2 and V is TRBV4-3; the D is unclear. Looked up from germline, CDR1 is LGHNA and CDR2 is YSLEER. The CDR3 consists of 15 residues. V dropped 2 bases and J dropped 4 bases, with 14 bases sitting between them. This CDR3 reads CASSQSTAPPYGYTF. CDR3 bases: TGCGCCAGCAGCCAATCTACAGCACCTCCCTATGGCTACACCTTC.

CDR3 loop: CASSQTGGQSGANVLTF. DNA for the CDR3: TGCGCCAGCAGCCAGACAGGGGGGCAATCTGGGGCCAACGTCCTGACTTTC. V and J are TRBV5-1 and TRBJ2-6; 9 bases align to TRBD1. Germline values: CDR1 SGHRS, CDR2 YFSETQ. This CDR3 region has 17 residues. The V and J ends lost 4 bases and 1 base, in that order; junction bases with no gene match: 6.

There are a few counts of this clone. The chain is built from TRBV6-6 and TRBJ2-6, with a tentative D call TRBD2 (8 bases). This CDR3 contains 16 residues. V was shortened by 5 bases and J by 15 bases, with 26 bases between the two germline ends. Germline CDR1 reads MNHNY; CDR2 reads SVGAGI (reference sequence). CDR3 protein: CASSQDRVGTGLDLTF. CDR3 DNA sequence: TGTGCCAGCAGTCAAGACAGGGTCGGGACGGGACTAGACCTGACTTTC.